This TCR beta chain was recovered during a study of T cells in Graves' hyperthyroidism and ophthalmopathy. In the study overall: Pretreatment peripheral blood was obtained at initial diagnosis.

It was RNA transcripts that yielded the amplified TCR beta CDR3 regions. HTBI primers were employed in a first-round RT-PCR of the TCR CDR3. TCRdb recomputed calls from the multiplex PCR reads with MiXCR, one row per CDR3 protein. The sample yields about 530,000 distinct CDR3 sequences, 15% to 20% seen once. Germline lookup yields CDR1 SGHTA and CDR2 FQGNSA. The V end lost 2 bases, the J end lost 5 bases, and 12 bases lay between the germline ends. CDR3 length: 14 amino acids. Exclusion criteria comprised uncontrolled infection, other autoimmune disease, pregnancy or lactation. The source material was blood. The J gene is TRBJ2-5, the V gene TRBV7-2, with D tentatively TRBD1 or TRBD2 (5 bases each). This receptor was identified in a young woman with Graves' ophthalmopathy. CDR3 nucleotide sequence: TGTGCCAGCAGCTTACATGGGGGAGAGGAGACCCAGTACTTC. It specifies CASSLHGGEETQYF.